This TCR beta chain came from a study of cytomegalovirus exposure and HLA in healthy donors. PCR employed 60 Vbeta and 13 Jbeta primers. As originally analysed: Unique TCR beta chains numbered roughly 80 million in a later analysis, with around 10 million shared. Assay used: immunoSEQ multiplex PCR; TCRdb lists only in-frame clones, some missing. V, J and clone size reflect that table, while D and trimming were determined from the DNA. The sample records 250,000 to 350,000 clones, 86% being singletons. This CDR3 contains 15 residues. Unmatched junction bases numbered 5, after V lost 6 bases and J lost 6 bases. CDR1 and CDR2 from the germline V gene are LNHDA and SQIVND (reference sequence). Notes on this clone: Its antigen remains unknown.

In nominal health when sampled, donors likely had unrecorded immune exposures nonetheless. Whole-study findings and limits: 87-base-pair reads could not separate some V segments, including TRBV6-2 and TRBV6-3.

The source of this sequence is a man aged 35-49 years in good health and CMV-seropositive. The J gene is TRBJ2-2, the V gene TRBV19; 12 nucleotides align to TRBD2. Sequencing input: PBMCs. The CDR3 DNA follows: TGTGCCAGTAGGCGACTAGCGGGAGCGGCCGGGGAGCTGTTTTTT. This translates into CASRRLAGAAGELFF.